The 12 T cell receptor beta chains below come from one sample, sequenced in a study of siplizumab effects on memory and regulatory T cells. Libraries were prepared by immunoSEQ multiplex PCR; TCRdb keeps only in-frame clonotypes and omits some of them. Here the sample spans about 100,000 clones, around 90% being singletons. The material sequenced was CD4+ T cells sorted from blood. The receptors stem from a human donor in good health. Some clones in this sample may be carry-over from other donors' samples.

This chain uses TRBV6-5 with TRBJ2-5, with a weak D call TRBD2 (6 bases). The CDR3 totals 14 residues. The germline gives CDR1 MNHEY, CDR2 SVGAGI. Trimming cost V 6 bases and J 5 bases, with 16 bases left between them. CDR3 coding DNA: TGTGCCAGCAGAATAGGAGGGCCGGCGGAGACCCAGTACTTC. Protein sequence: CASRIGGPAETQYF.

The chain carries TRBV4-2 and TRBJ2-5; 11 nucleotides line up with TRBD2. There are 15 residues in the CDR3. Trimming cost V 5 bases and J 0 bases; bases outside gene matches: 2. Per the germline V gene, CDR1 is LGHNA and CDR2 is YNFKEQ. CDR3 protein: CASSAGLADQETQYF. The CDR3 coding sequence is TGTGCCAGCAGCGCGGGACTAGCGGACCAAGAGACCCAGTACTTC.

The V gene is TRBV12-5, the J gene TRBJ2-5, with 10 nucleotides matching TRBD1. This CDR3 has 17 residues. Germline V gene sequence: CDR1 LGHNT, CDR2 FRNRAP. V lost 1 base to trimming and J lost 2 bases; unmatched junction nucleotides: 7. In DNA, the CDR3 is TGTGCTAGTGGTTTGGGACAGGGGGCGGCCTTACAAGAGACCCAGTACTTC. Residues: CASGLGQGAALQETQYF.

The chain couples TRBV18 to TRBJ2-1, with 14 bases matching TRBD2. Germline lookup yields CDR1 KGHSH and CDR2 LQKENI. With V trimmed by 5 bases and J by 7 bases, 4 bases remained unmatched. CDR3 length: 15 residues. The CDR3 nucleotides read TGTGCCAGCTCAGCGGGACTAGCGGGAGCTAATGAGCAGTTCTTC. It translates to CASSAGLAGANEQFF. The whole variable domain, remainder taken from reference TRBV18 and TRBJ2-1, is NAGVMQNPRHLVRRRGQEARLRCSPMKGHSHVYWYRQLPEEGLKFMVYLQKENIIDESGMPKERFSAEFPKEGPSILRIQQVVRGDSAAYFCASSAGLAGANEQFFGPGTRLTVL.

The chain is built from TRBV6-1 and TRBJ2-1; maybe TRBD1 (5 bases). V lost 8 bases to trimming and J lost 4 bases, with 15 bases between them. This CDR3 region has 14 residues. Per germline, CDR1 MNHNS and CDR2 SASEGT. The CDR3 DNA reads as TGTGCCAGCCTGGGCAGGGTAGCTTACAATGAGCAGTTCTTC. Protein: CASLGRVAYNEQFF.

The chain joins TRBV5-3 to TRBJ2-3, with D perhaps matching TRBD1 (6 bases). TRBV5-3 is known as an ORF, though its function is uncertain. The CDR3 totals 21 residues. V was shortened by 2 bases and J by 2 bases, with 30 bases between the two germline ends. The chain's CDR3 is CARSLENYREKTLGFTDTQYF. The DNA for the CDR3 is TGTGCCAGAAGCTTAGAAAATTACAGGGAGAAAACACTGGGGTTCACAGATACGCAGTATTTT.

V and J are TRBV5-6 and TRBJ1-1; tentatively, D is TRBD1 (5 bases). CDR3 length: 13 residues. Germline values: CDR1 SGHDT, CDR2 YYEEEE. Trimming stripped 2 bases from V and 3 bases from J, with 8 bases between. The CDR3 DNA sequence: TGTGCCAGCAGCTTCGGGGGGTACACTGAAGCTTTCTTT. It is translated as CASSFGGYTEAFF.

This chain links TRBV6-5 with TRBJ2-3; 11 nucleotides match TRBD2. J was trimmed by 3 bases and V by 2 bases; bases with no gene match: 4. The CDR3 is made up of 16 amino acids. Per germline, CDR1 MNHEY and CDR2 SVGAGI. The CDR3 coding sequence is TGTGCCAGCAGTTACGGTAGCGGGAGGGCAACAGATACGCAGTATTTT. The encoded protein is CASSYGSGRATDTQYF.

The rearrangement links TRBV5-4 to TRBJ1-3; the match to TRBD1 covers 7 bases. Looked up from germline, CDR1 is SGHNT and CDR2 is YYREEE (reference sequence). Trimming removed 0 bases from V and 4 bases from J; junction bases left unmatched: 7. The CDR3 length is 16 residues. Here the CDR3 DNA reads TGTGCCAGCAGCTTGGCGGGAGGGGGCGCCGGAAACACCATATATTTT. Amino acids: CASSLAGGGAGNTIYF.

The V call is TRBV10-3, the J call TRBJ2-7; 12 nucleotides match TRBD1. After removal of 4 bases from V and 6 bases from J, the junction contained 4 bases not matched to a gene. Germline lookup yields CDR1 ENHRY and CDR2 SYGVKD. The CDR3 is 14 residues long. The CDR3 protein is CAISGDRGLGEQYF. CDR3 in DNA: TGTGCCATCAGTGGGGACAGGGGGCTTGGCGAGCAGTACTTC.

The V call is TRBV5-4, the J call TRBJ1-1; possible D gene TRBD1, 6 bases. V shed 4 bases and J shed 6 bases, with 16 bases lying between them. The germline gives CDR1 SGHNT, CDR2 YYREEE (reference sequence). This CDR3 spans 14 amino acids. The CDR3 bases are TGTGCCAGCAGCGTAGAACAGGGTAGCGCTGAAGCTTTCTTT. Encoded protein: CASSVEQGSAEAFF. Full variable domain (missing parts from reference TRBV5-4 and TRBJ1-1): ETGVTQSPTHLIKTRGQQVTLRCSSQSGHNTVSWYQQALGQGPQFIFQYYREEENGRGNFPPRFSGLQFPNYSSELNVNALELDDSALYLCASSVEQGSAEAFFGQGTRLTVV.

The chain couples TRBV5-1 to TRBJ2-1, with 11 bases lining up with TRBD1. This CDR3 has 19 residues. Germline values: CDR1 SGHRS, CDR2 YFSETQ. Trimming at V came to 7 bases and at J to 0 bases, leaving 15 bases not matched to a gene. The CDR3 bases are TGCGCCAGCGGCCCCGGGACAGGGGGGTCCCAAAGCTCCTACAATGAGCAGTTCTTC. As protein: CASGPGTGGSQSSYNEQFF.